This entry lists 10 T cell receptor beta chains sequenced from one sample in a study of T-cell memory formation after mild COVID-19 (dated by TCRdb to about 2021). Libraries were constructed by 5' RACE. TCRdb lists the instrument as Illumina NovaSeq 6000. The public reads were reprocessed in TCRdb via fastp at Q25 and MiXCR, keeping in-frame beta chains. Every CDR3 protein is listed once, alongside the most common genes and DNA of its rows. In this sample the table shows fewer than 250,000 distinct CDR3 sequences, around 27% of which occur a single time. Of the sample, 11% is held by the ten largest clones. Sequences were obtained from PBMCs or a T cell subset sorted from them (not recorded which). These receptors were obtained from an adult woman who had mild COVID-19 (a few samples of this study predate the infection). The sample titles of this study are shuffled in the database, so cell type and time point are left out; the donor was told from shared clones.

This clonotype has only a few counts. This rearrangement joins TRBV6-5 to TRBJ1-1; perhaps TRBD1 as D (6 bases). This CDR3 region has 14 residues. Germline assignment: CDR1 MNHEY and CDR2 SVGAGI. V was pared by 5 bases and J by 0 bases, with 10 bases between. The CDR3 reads CASSRTDMNTEAFF. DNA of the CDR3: TGTGCCAGCAGTAGGACAGATATGAACACTGAAGCTTTCTTT.

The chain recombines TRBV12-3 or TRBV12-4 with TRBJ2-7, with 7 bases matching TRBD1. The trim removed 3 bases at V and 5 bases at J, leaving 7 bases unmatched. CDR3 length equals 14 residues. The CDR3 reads CASSLGTVGHEQYF. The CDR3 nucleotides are TGTGCCAGCAGTTTGGGGACAGTAGGCCACGAGCAGTACTTC.

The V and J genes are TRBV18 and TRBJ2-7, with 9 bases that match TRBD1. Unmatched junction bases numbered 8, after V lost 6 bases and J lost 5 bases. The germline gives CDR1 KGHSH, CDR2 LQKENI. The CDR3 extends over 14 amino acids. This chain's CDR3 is CASSPGTGLHEQYF. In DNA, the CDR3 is TGTGCCAGCTCCCCCGGGACAGGGCTCCACGAGCAGTACTTC.

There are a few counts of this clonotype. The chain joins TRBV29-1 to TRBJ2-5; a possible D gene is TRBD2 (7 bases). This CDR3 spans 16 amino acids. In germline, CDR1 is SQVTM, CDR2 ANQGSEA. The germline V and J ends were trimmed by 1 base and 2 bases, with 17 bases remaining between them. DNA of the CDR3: TGCAGCGTTGAAGGGAGGAGGGGGGGCCGACAAGAGACCCAGTACTTC. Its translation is CSVEGRRGGRQETQYF.

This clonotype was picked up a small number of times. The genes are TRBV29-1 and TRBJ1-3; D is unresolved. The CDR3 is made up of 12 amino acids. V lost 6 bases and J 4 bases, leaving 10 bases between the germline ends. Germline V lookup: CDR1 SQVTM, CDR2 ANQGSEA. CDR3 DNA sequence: TGCAGCGTCCTTGGACTCGGAAACACCATATATTTT. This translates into CSVLGLGNTIYF.

CDR3: CASSQDRWTSGKETQYF. Here the CDR3 DNA reads TGCGCCAGCAGCCAAGATCGATGGACTAGCGGAAAAGAGACCCAGTACTTC. V is TRBV4-3 and J is TRBJ2-5, with 10 bases matching TRBD2. Germline trimming cut 0 bases from V and 3 bases from J; bases unmatched to any gene: 7. Germline values: CDR1 LGHNA, CDR2 YSLEER. The CDR3 runs 17 residues.

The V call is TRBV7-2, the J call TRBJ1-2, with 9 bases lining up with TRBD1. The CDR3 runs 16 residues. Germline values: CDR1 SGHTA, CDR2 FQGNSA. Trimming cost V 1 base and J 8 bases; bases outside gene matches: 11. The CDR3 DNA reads TGTGCCAGCAGCTTAGGGACCGGGACAGGGAACTCCGGCTACACCTTC. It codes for CASSLGTGTGNSGYTF.

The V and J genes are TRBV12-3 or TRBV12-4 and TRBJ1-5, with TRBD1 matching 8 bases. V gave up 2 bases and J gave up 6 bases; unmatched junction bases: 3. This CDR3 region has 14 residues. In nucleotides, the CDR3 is TGTGCCAGCAGTTTAACAGGGGGTAGTCAGCCCCAGCATTTT. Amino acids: CASSLTGGSQPQHF.

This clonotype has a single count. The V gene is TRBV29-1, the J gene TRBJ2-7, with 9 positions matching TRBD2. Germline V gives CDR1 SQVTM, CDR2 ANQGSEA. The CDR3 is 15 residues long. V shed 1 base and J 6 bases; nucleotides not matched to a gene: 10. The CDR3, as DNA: TGCAGCGTTGAAGTTAGCGGGGGTCTCTACGGCGAGCAGTACTTC. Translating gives CSVEVSGGLYGEQYF.

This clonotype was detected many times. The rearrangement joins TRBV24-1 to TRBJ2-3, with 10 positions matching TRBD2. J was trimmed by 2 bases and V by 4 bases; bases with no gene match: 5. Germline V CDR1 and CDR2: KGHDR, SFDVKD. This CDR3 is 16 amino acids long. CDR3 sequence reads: CATSDPSGGNTDTQYF. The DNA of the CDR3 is TGTGCCACCAGTGACCCTAGCGGGGGTAACACAGATACGCAGTATTTT.